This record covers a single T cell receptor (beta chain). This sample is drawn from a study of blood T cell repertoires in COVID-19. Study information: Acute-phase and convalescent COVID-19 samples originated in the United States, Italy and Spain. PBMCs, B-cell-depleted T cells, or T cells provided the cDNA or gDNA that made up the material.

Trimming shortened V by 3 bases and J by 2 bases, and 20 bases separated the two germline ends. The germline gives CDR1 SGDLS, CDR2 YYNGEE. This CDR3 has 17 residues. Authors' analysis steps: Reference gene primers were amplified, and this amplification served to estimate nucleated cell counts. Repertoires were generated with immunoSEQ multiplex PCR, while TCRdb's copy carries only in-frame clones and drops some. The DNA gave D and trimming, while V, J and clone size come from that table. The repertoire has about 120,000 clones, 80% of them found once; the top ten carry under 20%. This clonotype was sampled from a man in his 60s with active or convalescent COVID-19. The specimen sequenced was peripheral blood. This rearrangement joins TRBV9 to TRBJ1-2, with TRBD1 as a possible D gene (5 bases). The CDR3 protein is CASSGGRPGRINYGYTF. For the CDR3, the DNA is TGTGCCAGCAGCGGGGGACGTCCGGGGAGGATCAACTATGGCTACACCTTC.